This T cell receptor (beta chain) was profiled in a study of OX40 agonist ivuxolimab in advanced cancers. Across the whole study: Patients' therapy was ivuxolimab, an antibody that acts as an agonist of OX40 (CD134). Participants, 82.7% male, averaged about 56 years of age, ranging from roughly 20 to 80.

Germline V gene lookup returns CDR1 LNHNV and CDR2 YYDKDF (reference sequence). Trimming removed 6 bases from V and 3 bases from J; junction bases left unmatched: 5. CDR3 length: 14 residues. TCRdb's copy holds only in-frame clones and misses some; the assay was immunoSEQ multiplex PCR. The sample contains fewer than 85,000 clones, more than 85% of which appear only once. Excluded were patients having autoimmune disease history or systemic immunosuppression. The J gene is TRBJ2-5, the V gene TRBV15; 9 bases match TRBD2. The clonotype originates from an adult with an advanced solid tumor such as melanoma, head and neck, liver or kidney cancer. Material: CD4+ or CD8+ T cells sorted from blood, obtained in a trial of the OX40 agonist ivuxolimab. The CDR3 nucleotides read TGTGCCACCAGAGACATAGCGGGGGAAGAGACCCAGTACTTC. Its translation is CATRDIAGEETQYF.